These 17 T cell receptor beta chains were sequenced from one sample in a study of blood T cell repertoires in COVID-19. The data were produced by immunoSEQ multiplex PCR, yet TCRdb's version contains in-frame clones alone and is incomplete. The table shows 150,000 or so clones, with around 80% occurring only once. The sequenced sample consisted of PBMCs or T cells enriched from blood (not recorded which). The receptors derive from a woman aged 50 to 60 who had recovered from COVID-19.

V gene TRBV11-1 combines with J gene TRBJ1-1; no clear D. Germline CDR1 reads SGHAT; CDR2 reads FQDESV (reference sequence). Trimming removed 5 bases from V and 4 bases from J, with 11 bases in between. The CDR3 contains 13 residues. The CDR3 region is CASSIREFTEAFF. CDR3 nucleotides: TGTGCCAGCAGCATTAGGGAGTTCACTGAAGCTTTCTTT.

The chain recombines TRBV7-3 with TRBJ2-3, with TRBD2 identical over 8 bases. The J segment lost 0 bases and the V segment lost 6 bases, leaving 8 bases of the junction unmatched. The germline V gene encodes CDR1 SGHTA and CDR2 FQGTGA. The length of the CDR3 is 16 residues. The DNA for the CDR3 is TGTGCCAGCAGTCACGGGGGGGCTTCGAGCACAGATACGCAGTATTTT. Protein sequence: CASSHGGASSTDTQYF.

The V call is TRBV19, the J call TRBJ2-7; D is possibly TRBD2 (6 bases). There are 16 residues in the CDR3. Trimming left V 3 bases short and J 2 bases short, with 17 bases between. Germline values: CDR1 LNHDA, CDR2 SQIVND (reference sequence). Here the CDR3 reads CASSMIRGAPPYEQYF. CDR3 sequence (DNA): TGTGCCAGTAGTATGATTCGCGGGGCCCCCCCCTACGAGCAGTACTTC.

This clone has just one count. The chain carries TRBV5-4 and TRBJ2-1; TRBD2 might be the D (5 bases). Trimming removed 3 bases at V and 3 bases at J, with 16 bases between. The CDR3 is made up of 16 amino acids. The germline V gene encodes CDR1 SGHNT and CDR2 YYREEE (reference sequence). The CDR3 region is CASSSNTRRVYNEQFF. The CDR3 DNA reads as TGTGCCAGCAGCTCTAACACTAGAAGGGTCTACAATGAGCAGTTCTTC. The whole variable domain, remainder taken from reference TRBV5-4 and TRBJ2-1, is ETGVTQSPTHLIKTRGQQVTLRCSSQSGHNTVSWYQQALGQGPQFIFQYYREEENGRGNFPPRFSGLQFPNYSSELNVNALELDDSALYLCASSSNTRRVYNEQFFGPGTRLTVL.

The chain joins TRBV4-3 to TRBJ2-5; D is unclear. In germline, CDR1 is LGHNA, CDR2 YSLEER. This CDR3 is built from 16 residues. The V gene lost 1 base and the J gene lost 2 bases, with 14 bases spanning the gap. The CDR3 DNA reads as TGCGCCAGCAGCCAAGGTGGCACTACCCCTCAAGAGACCCAGTACTTC. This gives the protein CASSQGGTTPQETQYF.

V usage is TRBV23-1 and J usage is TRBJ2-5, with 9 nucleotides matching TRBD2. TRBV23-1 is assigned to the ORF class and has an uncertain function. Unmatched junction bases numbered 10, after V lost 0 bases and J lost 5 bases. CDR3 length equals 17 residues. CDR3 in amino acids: CASSQSDRGGRGETQYF. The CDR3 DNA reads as TGCGCCAGCAGTCAATCCGATCGGGGCGGGAGGGGGGAGACCCAGTACTTC.

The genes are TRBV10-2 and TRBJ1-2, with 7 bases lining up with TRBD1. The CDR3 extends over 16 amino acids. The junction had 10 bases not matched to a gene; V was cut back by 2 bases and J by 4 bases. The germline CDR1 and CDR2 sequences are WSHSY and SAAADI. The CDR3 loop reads CASSEAPGQRLYGYTF. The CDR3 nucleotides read TGCGCCAGCAGTGAGGCTCCGGGACAGAGGCTCTATGGCTACACCTTC.

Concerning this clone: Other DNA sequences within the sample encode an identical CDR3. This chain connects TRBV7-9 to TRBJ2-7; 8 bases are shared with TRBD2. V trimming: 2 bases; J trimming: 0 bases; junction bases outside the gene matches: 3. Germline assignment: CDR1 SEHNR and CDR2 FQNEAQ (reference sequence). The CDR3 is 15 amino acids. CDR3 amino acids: CASSLTSGSSYEQYF. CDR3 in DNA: TGTGCCAGCAGCTTAACTAGCGGCAGCTCCTACGAGCAGTACTTC.

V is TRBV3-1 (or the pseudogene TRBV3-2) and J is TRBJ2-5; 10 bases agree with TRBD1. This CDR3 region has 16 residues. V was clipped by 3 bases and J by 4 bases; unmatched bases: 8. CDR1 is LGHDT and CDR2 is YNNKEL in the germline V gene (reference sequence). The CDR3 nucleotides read TGTGCCAGCAGCCACTCGGGACAGGGGACTGGAGAGACCCAGTACTTC. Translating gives CASSHSGQGTGETQYF.

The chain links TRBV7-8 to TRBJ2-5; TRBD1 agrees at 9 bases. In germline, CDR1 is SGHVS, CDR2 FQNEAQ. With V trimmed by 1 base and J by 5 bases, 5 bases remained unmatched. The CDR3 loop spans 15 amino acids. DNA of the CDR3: TGTGCCAGCAGCTTAGAGTACAGGGGGCGTGAGACCCAGTACTTC. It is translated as CASSLEYRGRETQYF.

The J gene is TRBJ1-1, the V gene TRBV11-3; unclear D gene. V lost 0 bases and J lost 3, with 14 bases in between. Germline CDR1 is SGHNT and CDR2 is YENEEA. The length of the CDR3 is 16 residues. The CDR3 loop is CASSLDGQARDTEAFF. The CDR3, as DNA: TGTGCCAGCAGCTTAGATGGTCAGGCGCGTGACACTGAAGCTTTCTTT.

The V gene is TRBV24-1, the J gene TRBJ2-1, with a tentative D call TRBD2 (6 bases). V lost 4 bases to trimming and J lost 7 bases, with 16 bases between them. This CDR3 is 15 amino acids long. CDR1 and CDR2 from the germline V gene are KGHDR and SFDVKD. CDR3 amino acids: CATSDPGLQGNEQFF. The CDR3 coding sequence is TGTGCCACCAGTGACCCGGGACTCCAGGGAAATGAGCAGTTCTTC.

CDR3 coding DNA: TGTGCCAGCACCCAGCCCGGGGTGAACACTGAAGCTTTCTTT. As protein: CASTQPGVNTEAFF. V and J are TRBV7-9 and TRBJ1-1; D is unclear. This CDR3 region has 14 residues. The germline V gene encodes CDR1 SEHNR and CDR2 FQNEAQ (reference sequence). V lost 7 bases, J lost 0 bases, and 12 bases lay in between.

The CDR3 sequence is CASSQENSPGGRGKATEAFF. CDR3 DNA sequence: TGTGCCAGCAGCCAAGAAAATTCCCCGGGGGGGAGGGGGAAAGCAACTGAAGCTTTCTTT. This rearrangement joins TRBV3-1 (or the pseudogene TRBV3-2) to TRBJ1-1; D possibly corresponds to TRBD1 (6 bases). CDR1 is LGHDT and CDR2 is YNNKEL in the germline V gene (reference sequence). This CDR3 is built from 20 residues. Trimming removed 0 bases from V and 5 bases from J, with 28 bases in between.

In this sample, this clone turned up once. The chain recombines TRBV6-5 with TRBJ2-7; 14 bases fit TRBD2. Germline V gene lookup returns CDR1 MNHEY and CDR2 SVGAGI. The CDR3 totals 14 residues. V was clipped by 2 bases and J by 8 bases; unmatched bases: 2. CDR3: CASSYRTSGRKQYF. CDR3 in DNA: TGTGCCAGCAGTTACCGGACTAGCGGGAGGAAGCAGTACTTC.

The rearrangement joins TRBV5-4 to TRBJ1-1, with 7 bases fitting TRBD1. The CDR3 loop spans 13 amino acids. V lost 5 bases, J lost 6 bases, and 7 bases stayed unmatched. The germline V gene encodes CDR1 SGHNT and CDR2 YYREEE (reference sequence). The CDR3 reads CASRTTGFAEAFF. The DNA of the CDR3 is TGTGCCAGCAGGACGACAGGGTTTGCTGAAGCTTTCTTT.

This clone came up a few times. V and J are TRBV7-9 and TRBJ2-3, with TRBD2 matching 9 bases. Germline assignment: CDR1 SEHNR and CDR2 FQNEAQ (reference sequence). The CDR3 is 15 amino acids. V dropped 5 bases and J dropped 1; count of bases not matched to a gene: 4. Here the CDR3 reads CASSTWTSGTDTQYF. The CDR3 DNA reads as TGTGCCAGCAGCACCTGGACTAGCGGCACAGATACGCAGTATTTT. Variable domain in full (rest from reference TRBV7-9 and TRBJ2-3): DTGVSQNPRHKITKRGQNVTFRCDPISEHNRLYWYRQTLGQGPEFLTYFQNEAQLEKSRLLSDRFSAERPKGSFSTLEIQRTEQGDSAMYLCASSTWTSGTDTQYFGPGTRLTVL.